Listed below are T cell receptor beta chains from one sample, sequenced in a study of blood T cells in healthy people across ages. TCRdb re-analysed the 5' RACE reads in MiXCR, keeping a single row per CDR3 protein. The profile shows over 1.5 million distinct CDR3 sequences, around 50% of them singletons. Sample: blood. The receptors derive from a woman between 40 and 50 years old in good health. Both conserved end residues are part of each CDR3. Each record gives: J gene, D gene, V gene, clone size, CDR3 protein, CDR3 DNA. D genes are given only for firm matches. Size values are once, few and many counts, or a class for expanded clones, and some rows have none.

TRBJ2-1 . TRBV3-1 . CASSQDPNNEQFF TGTGCCAGCAGCCAAGACCCGAACAATGAGCAGTTCTTC
TRBJ2-4 TRBD2 TRBV20-1 . CSAPQLAGNRVAKNIQYF TGCAGTGCTCCCCAACTAGCGGGGAACCGGGTGGCCAAAAACATTCAGTACTTC
TRBJ1-2 TRBD1 TRBV12-5 . CASGLVQGVNYGYTF TGTGCTAGTGGTTTGGTACAGGGGGTCAACTATGGCTACACCTTC
TRBJ2-3 . TRBV7-9 few CASSDQLADTQYF TGTGCCAGCAGCGATCAACTAGCAGATACGCAGTATTTT
TRBJ2-1 TRBD1 TRBV7-2 . CASRKDRGKDEQFF TGTGCCAGCAGAAAGGACAGGGGGAAAGATGAGCAGTTCTTC
TRBJ2-1 . TRBV27 . CASSLGAAPNEQFF TGTGCCAGCAGTCTCGGGGCAGCTCCTAATGAGCAGTTCTTC
TRBJ2-5 . TRBV5-1 few CASSSGTTETQYF TGCGCCAGCAGCTCCGGGACAACAGAGACCCAGTACTTC
TRBJ1-2 . TRBV12-3/TRBV12-4 . CASRTSSGSGGYTF TGTGCCAGCAGGACTTCCTCCGGGTCTGGTGGCTACACCTTC
TRBJ2-5 . TRBV6-1 . CASNPPGTLRETQYF TGTGCCAGCAACCCTCCTGGGACTTTAAGAGAGACCCAGTACTTC
TRBJ2-3 . TRBV5-1 . CASSPTGVMTDTQYF TGCGCCAGCAGCCCAACGGGAGTAATGACAGATACGCAGTATTTT
TRBJ2-1 . TRBV3-1 few CASSSRTRGPSSYNEQFF TGTGCCAGCAGCTCGCGCACACGAGGTCCGAGCTCCTACAATGAGCAGTTCTTC
TRBJ1-2 . TRBV29-1 . CSVVGPGPNYGYTF TGCAGCGTCGTGGGACCGGGACCTAACTATGGCTACACCTTC
TRBJ2-7 . TRBV5-6 . CASSPTGQSSHEQYF TGTGCCAGCAGCCCGACCGGACAGAGCTCCCACGAGCAGTACTTC
TRBJ2-5 TRBD2 TRBV19 few CASRLTGGGETQYF TGTGCCAGTAGGTTGACGGGAGGGGGAGAGACCCAGTACTTC
TRBJ1-5 TRBD1 TRBV20-1 . CSANAVPGQFNQPQHF TGCAGTGCCAACGCTGTGCCGGGACAGTTCAATCAGCCCCAGCATTTT
TRBJ2-3 TRBD1 TRBV29-1 few CSVDEWGTATTDTQYF TGCAGCGTTGATGAGTGGGGGACAGCCACCACAGATACGCAGTATTTT
TRBJ2-7 . TRBV7-2 . CASSSPPSGNSYEQYF TGTGCCAGCAGCTCCCCCCCGTCGGGAAACTCCTACGAGCAGTACTTC
TRBJ2-2 TRBD1 TRBV6-2/TRBV6-3 . CASTPGTGHTGELFF TGTGCCAGCACCCCCGGGACAGGGCACACCGGGGAGCTGTTTTTT
TRBJ2-1 . TRBV7-8 . CASSYSMVGSSYNEQFF TGTGCCAGCAGCTATAGCATGGTGGGGAGCTCCTACAATGAGCAGTTCTTC
TRBJ1-6 TRBD1 TRBV20-1 . CSANGQANNNSPLHF TGCAGTGCGAACGGACAGGCCAACAATAATTCACCCCTCCACTTT
TRBJ1-1 . TRBV29-1 . CSVGGASNTEAFF TGCAGCGTCGGGGGGGCATCGAACACTGAAGCTTTCTTT
TRBJ2-3 . TRBV29-1 . CSVEDRRSGDTDTQYF TGCAGCGTTGAAGATCGTAGGTCAGGGGACACAGATACGCAGTATTTT
TRBJ2-1 . TRBV20-1 . CSARWAEDNEQFF TGCAGTGCTAGATGGGCAGAAGACAATGAGCAGTTCTTC
TRBJ2-5 . TRBV11-1 . CASSHSGGMGETQYF TGTGCCAGCAGCCATAGCGGAGGGATGGGAGAGACCCAGTACTTC
TRBJ2-5 TRBD1 TRBV14 . CASRDGTGQETQYF TGTGCCAGCAGGGACGGGACAGGTCAAGAGACCCAGTACTTC
TRBJ2-5 TRBD2 TRBV6-6 . CTSSARGTKYF TGTACCAGCAGCGCCCGGGGGACTAAGTACTTC
TRBJ2-5 . TRBV2 few CASGRDIETQYF TGTGCCAGCGGCAGGGATATAGAGACCCAGTACTTC
TRBJ1-2 . TRBV28 . CATHTARSSNYGYTF TGTGCCACCCATACAGCCCGATCCTCTAACTATGGCTACACCTTC
TRBJ2-7 . TRBV6-2/TRBV6-3 . CASSYAEFREQYF TGTGCCAGCAGTTACGCGGAGTTTCGCGAGCAGTACTTC
TRBJ2-1 . TRBV29-1 many CSFGGPRSYNEQFF TGCAGCTTCGGAGGGCCCCGCTCCTACAATGAGCAGTTCTTC
TRBJ2-7 . TRBV4-3 many CASSQDTDYEQYF TGCGCCAGCAGCCAGGACACTGACTACGAGCAGTACTTC
TRBJ2-3 . TRBV29-1 . CSAKLAGNADTQYF TGCAGCGCCAAACTAGCCGGTAATGCGGATACGCAGTATTTT
TRBJ2-7 . TRBV5-1 few CASSLGQLSGDEQYF TGCGCCAGCAGCTTGGGACAGTTATCTGGCGACGAGCAGTACTTC
TRBJ2-6 . TRBV24-1 . CATSDRRAAGANVLTF TGTGCCACCAGTGACCGACGTGCAGCTGGGGCCAACGTCCTGACTTTC
TRBJ1-6 . TRBV7-2 . CASSLAVGSASPLHF TGTGCCAGCAGCTTAGCGGTGGGCTCGGCTTCACCCCTCCACTTT
TRBJ2-3 TRBD2 TRBV6-2/TRBV6-3 . CASLAGRYTDTQYF TGTGCCAGCTTAGCGGGGCGATACACAGATACGCAGTATTTT
TRBJ2-1 TRBD1 TRBV24-1 few CATSDTTGGRNNEQFF TGTGCCACCAGTGATACCACAGGGGGCAGGAACAATGAGCAGTTCTTC
TRBJ2-1 TRBD2 TRBV28 . CASSFSGAHSRANEQFF TGTGCCAGCAGTTTTAGCGGGGCCCACTCAAGGGCGAATGAGCAGTTCTTC
TRBJ1-2 . TRBV15 . CATSRVQGRYGYTF TGTGCCACCAGCAGAGTCCAGGGACGATATGGCTACACCTTC
TRBJ2-1 TRBD1 TRBV19 . CASSTRTGWGENEQFF TGTGCCAGTAGTACTCGGACAGGGTGGGGGGAAAATGAGCAGTTCTTC
TRBJ2-3 . TRBV6-6 few CASSPNADTQYF TGTGCCAGCAGCCCGAATGCAGATACGCAGTATTTT
TRBJ2-7 . TRBV20-1 . CSARVGEQYF TGCAGTGCTAGGGTTGGAGAGCAGTACTTC
TRBJ2-1 TRBD1 TRBV29-1 once CSVDRDRGTNEQFF TGCAGCGTTGACCGGGACAGGGGTACCAATGAGCAGTTCTTC
TRBJ2-5 . TRBV28 few CASSLLGRGGETQYF TGTGCCAGCAGTTTATTGGGCAGGGGGGGAGAGACCCAGTACTTC
TRBJ1-2 . TRBV6-2/TRBV6-3 . CASSVGADSYGYTF TGTGCCAGCAGTGTTGGGGCCGACAGCTATGGCTACACCTTC
TRBJ2-7 TRBD2 TRBV20-1 . CSARRRQRDSYEQYF TGCAGTGCTAGAAGGCGACAGCGGGACTCCTACGAGCAGTACTTC
TRBJ2-5 . TRBV28 few CASTPTQSLLGETQYF TGTGCCAGCACCCCCACACAGAGCCTGCTCGGAGAGACCCAGTACTTC
TRBJ2-4 TRBD1 TRBV20-1 few CSASRTGVGGIQYF TGCAGTGCTTCAAGGACAGGAGTAGGGGGCATTCAGTACTTC
TRBJ2-5 . TRBV25-1 . CASSSGLRASQETQYF TGTGCCAGCAGTTCCGGCCTCAGGGCCTCCCAAGAGACCCAGTACTTC
TRBJ2-5 . TRBV9 . CASSPRYQQETQYF TGTGCCAGCAGCCCGCGTTACCAACAAGAGACCCAGTACTTC
TRBJ2-7 . TRBV4-3 . CASSHGTSGASYEQYF TGCGCCAGCAGCCACGGAACTTCAGGGGCCTCCTACGAGCAGTACTTC